The 12 T cell receptor beta chains given below trace back to one sample, sequenced in a study of T cell responses to AZD1222 COVID-19 vaccine. Assay used: immunoSEQ multiplex PCR; TCRdb lists only in-frame clones, some missing. The data contain around 70,000 clones, approximately 91% of them singletons. The sample here was peripheral blood, taken on day 0 of AZD1222 vaccination. These TCRs come from an adult in good health.

The rearrangement joins TRBV11-2 to TRBJ1-6; D is undetermined. Germline V gene sequence: CDR1 SGHAT, CDR2 FQNNGV. The CDR3 is 16 residues long. V was trimmed by 5 bases and J by 0 bases, leaving 11 bases between them. The CDR3 region has the DNA TGTGCCAGCAGCAACGACAAGTACTCCTATAATTCACCCCTCCACTTT. Its protein is CASSNDKYSYNSPLHF.

The chain has TRBV18 and TRBJ2-7; D possibly uses TRBD1 or TRBD2 (7 bases each). From germline, CDR1 is KGHSH and CDR2 LQKENI. This CDR3 has 15 amino acids. Trimming pared 2 bases from V and 4 bases from J, leaving 15 bases between. The DNA for the CDR3 is TGTGCCAGCTCACCAAGGGAGGGGGCGAGGTACGAGCAGTACTTC. It specifies CASSPREGARYEQYF.

V and J are TRBV28 and TRBJ1-1; unclear D gene. V dropped 1 base and J dropped 0 bases, with 12 bases sitting between them. The germline CDR1 and CDR2 sequences are MDHEN and SYDVKM. The CDR3 has 16 residues. The CDR3 region is CASSLFAVRLNTEAFF. In DNA, the CDR3 is TGTGCCAGCAGTTTATTCGCAGTAAGGCTGAACACTGAAGCTTTCTTT.

The chain is built from TRBV28 and TRBJ2-3; no reliable D call. Germline V CDR1 and CDR2: MDHEN, SYDVKM. V lost 3 bases, J lost 9 bases, and 13 bases lay in between. The CDR3 is 13 residues long. The chain's CDR3 is CASSLISTITQYF. DNA for the CDR3: TGTGCCAGCAGTTTGATCTCCACCATCACGCAGTATTTT.

The J gene is TRBJ2-3, the V gene TRBV5-1; TRBD1 agrees at 7 bases. The V gene end was trimmed by 4 bases and the J gene end by 3 bases; junction bases not matched to a gene: 5. Per germline, CDR1 SGHRS and CDR2 YFSETQ. This CDR3 has 14 amino acids. Written as DNA, the CDR3 is TGCGCCAGCAGCCGCGCACAGGGGACAGATACGCAGTATTTT. Translated, it gives CASSRAQGTDTQYF. Filled out from reference TRBV5-1 and TRBJ2-3, the complete variable domain reads KAGVTQTPRYLIKTRGQQVTLSCSPISGHRSVSWYQQTPGQGLQFLFEYFSETQRNKGNFPGRFSGRQFSNSRSEMNVSTLELGDSALYLCASSRAQGTDTQYFGPGTRLTVL.

The V and J genes are TRBV20-1 and TRBJ2-7, with D maybe TRBD2 (6 bases). The CDR3 is 11 amino acids. Germline V gives CDR1 DFQATT, CDR2 SNEGSKA (reference sequence). Deletions cut 5 bases from V and 4 bases from J, with 9 bases between. The CDR3 DNA reads as TGCAGTGCTCCGGGGGTTTACGAGCAGTACTTC. Translated, it gives CSAPGVYEQYF.

The V and J genes are TRBV6-2 or TRBV6-3 and TRBJ1-2; 7 bases fit TRBD1. After removal of 0 bases from V and 3 bases from J, the junction contained 1 base not matched to a gene. This CDR3 is 14 amino acids long. The germline V gene has CDR1 MNHEY and CDR2 SVGEGT. This chain's CDR3 is CASSYSGQHYGYTF. As DNA, the CDR3 is TGTGCCAGCAGTTACTCGGGACAGCACTATGGCTACACCTTC.

The V gene is TRBV7-9, the J gene TRBJ2-7; D not certain. The CDR3 spans 14 residues. Germline assignment: CDR1 SEHNR and CDR2 FQNEAQ (reference sequence). V lost 0 bases, J lost 0 bases, and 6 bases lay in between. CDR3 sequence (DNA): TGTGCCAGCAGCTTAGCTCGACCCTCCTACGAGCAGTACTTC. It encodes CASSLARPSYEQYF. The full variable domain, with the rest looked up from reference TRBV7-9 and TRBJ2-7, is DTGVSQNPRHKITKRGQNVTFRCDPISEHNRLYWYRQTLGQGPEFLTYFQNEAQLEKSRLLSDRFSAERPKGSFSTLEIQRTEQGDSAMYLCASSLARPSYEQYFGPGTRLTVT.

This chain connects TRBV19 to TRBJ1-2; TRBD1 matches 7 bases. CDR1 LNHDA and CDR2 SQIVND come from the germline V gene (reference sequence). The junction had 15 bases not matched to a gene; V was cut back by 5 bases and J by 0 bases. The CDR3 totals 18 residues. CDR3 residues: CASSLSTGQIETNYGYTF. The CDR3 DNA reads TGTGCCAGTAGTCTATCAACGGGACAGATAGAAACTAACTATGGCTACACCTTC.

The chain joins TRBV5-1 to TRBJ1-1; 9 bases are shared with TRBD1. The germline CDR1 and CDR2 sequences are SGHRS and YFSETQ. V gave up 4 bases and J gave up 10 bases; unmatched junction bases: 8. There are 13 residues in the CDR3. CDR3 coding DNA: TGCGCCAGCAGCCTACAACAGGGGGCACGAGCTTTCTTT. This codes for CASSLQQGARAFF.

The rearrangement joins TRBV5-1 to TRBJ1-2; 7 nucleotides agree with TRBD1. V shed 0 bases, J shed 3 bases, and the junction held 2 bases outside the gene matches. Germline assignment: CDR1 SGHRS and CDR2 YFSETQ. This CDR3 spans 14 amino acids. This CDR3 reads CASSLGQGDYGYTF. CDR3 DNA: TGCGCCAGCAGCTTGGGACAGGGTGACTATGGCTACACCTTC.

This chain joins TRBV4-3 and TRBJ2-1; TRBD2 matches 8 bases. The germline CDR1 and CDR2 sequences are LGHNA and YSLEER. J lost 8 bases, V lost 4 bases, and 7 bases had no gene match. The CDR3 contains 14 residues. CDR3 sequence (DNA): TGCGCCAGCAGCCCTCGTAGCGGGAATCATGAGCAGTTCTTC. It codes for CASSPRSGNHEQFF.